This entry lists 18 T cell receptor beta chains sequenced from one sample in a study of blood T cell repertoires in COVID-19. TCRdb's copy holds only in-frame clones and misses some; the assay was immunoSEQ multiplex PCR. Of about 60,000 clones listed, around 84% are singletons. The sequenced sample was peripheral blood. All receptors come from a human donor in a cohort sampled during active COVID-19.

This clone has more than one count but fewer than ten. The chain employs TRBV6-6 and TRBJ2-6, with D possibly matching TRBD2 (6 bases). CDR1 is MNHNY and CDR2 is SVGAGI in the germline V gene (reference sequence). This CDR3 is 15 amino acids long. Trimming cost V 5 bases and J 4 bases, with 12 bases left between them. The CDR3 DNA reads TGTGCCAGCAGTATACTTAGCGGAGGGGCCAACGTCCTGACTTTC. Encoded protein: CASSILSGGANVLTF.

On this clone itself: The sample holds other DNA sequences that translate to the same CDR3. The chain is built from TRBV10-1 and TRBJ1-1, with D hard to call. V dropped 0 bases and J dropped 4 bases, with 6 bases sitting between them. The CDR3 runs 13 residues. Germline V gene sequence: CDR1 WNHNN, CDR2 SYGVQD (reference sequence). CDR3 bases: TGCGCCAGCAGTGAGTCGAGGGTCACTGAAGCTTTCTTT. Protein sequence: CASSESRVTEAFF.

V and J are TRBV6-5 and TRBJ2-1; 9 nucleotides agree with TRBD1. This CDR3 comprises 15 residues. The trim removed 5 bases at V and 4 bases at J, leaving 6 bases unmatched. Germline CDR1 reads MNHEY; CDR2 reads SVGAGI. CDR3 sequence: CASSTGTGKYNEQFF. CDR3 nucleotide sequence: TGTGCCAGCAGTACCGGGACAGGGAAGTACAATGAGCAGTTCTTC.

The V call is TRBV27, the J call TRBJ1-2, with D possibly matching TRBD1 (6 bases). The V end lost 6 bases, the J end lost 3 bases, and 14 bases lay between the germline ends. The CDR3 is 14 amino acids. Per germline, CDR1 MNHEY and CDR2 SMNVEV (reference sequence). The CDR3 region has the DNA TGTGCCAGCAGGCTGGGGGCAGGGCACTATGGCTACACCTTC. Amino acid sequence: CASRLGAGHYGYTF.

The CDR3 protein is CASSPPGTGNNQPQHF. DNA of the CDR3: TGTGCCAGCTCACCTCCCGGGACAGGGAACAATCAGCCCCAGCATTTT. The rearrangement links TRBV18 to TRBJ1-5; 9 bases align to TRBD1. Germline CDR1 KGHSH, CDR2 LQKENI. The CDR3 runs to 16 residues. V shed 3 bases, J shed 3 bases, and the junction held 6 bases outside the gene matches.

This clone was counted a few times. The J gene is TRBJ2-7, the V gene TRBV29-1; D not resolved. Germline V lookup: CDR1 SQVTM, CDR2 ANQGSEA. The CDR3 extends over 12 amino acids. Between the trimmed V and J ends, which lost 4 bases and 0 bases, there was a span of 7 bases. DNA of the CDR3: TGCAGCGTTGTTCGGAGCTCCTACGAGCAGTACTTC. This sequence encodes CSVVRSSYEQYF.

Only one count was recorded for this clone. The CDR3 protein is CASSYSEPAAGNTIYF. The CDR3 DNA reads as TGTGCCAGCAGTTACTCGGAACCGGCGGCTGGAAACACCATATATTTT. This sequence joins TRBV6-6 and TRBJ1-3; D is ambiguous. V shed 0 bases and J shed 2 bases, with 11 bases lying between them. Germline V gene sequence: CDR1 MNHNY, CDR2 SVGAGI (reference sequence). The CDR3 contains 16 residues.

This chain joins TRBV9 and TRBJ2-2; D is possibly TRBD1 (6 bases). Germline V gene sequence: CDR1 SGDLS, CDR2 YYNGEE. V lost 0 bases and J lost 6, with 12 bases in between. The CDR3 is made up of 15 amino acids. CDR3 residues: CASSVGGTLAGELFF. CDR3 nucleotide sequence: TGTGCCAGCAGCGTAGGAGGGACATTAGCCGGGGAGCTGTTTTTT.

This clone was recorded once. The chain couples TRBV11-2 to TRBJ2-1, with D perhaps matching TRBD2 (5 bases). Trimming stripped 1 base from V and 4 bases from J, with 17 bases between. The length of the CDR3 is 17 residues. CDR1 is SGHAT, CDR2 FQNNGV, per germline. CDR3: CASSLGGAEASYNEQFF. The CDR3 nucleotides are TGTGCCAGCAGCTTAGGCGGAGCGGAGGCGAGTTACAATGAGCAGTTCTTC.

The chain is built from TRBV9 and TRBJ1-1; a weak D match, TRBD1 (5 bases). The V end was cut by 6 bases, the J end by 0 bases, with 15 bases between. Germline values: CDR1 SGDLS, CDR2 YYNGEE. This CDR3 region has 15 residues. In DNA, the CDR3 is TGTGCCAGCACCCTACAGGCCACCATGAACACTGAAGCTTTCTTT. This codes for CASTLQATMNTEAFF. Drawing the rest from reference TRBV9 and TRBJ1-1, the complete variable domain is DSGVTQTPKHLITATGQRVTLRCSPRSGDLSVYWYQQSLDQGLQFLIQYYNGEERAKGNILERFSAQQFPDLHSELNLSSLELGDSALYFCASTLQATMNTEAFFGQGTRLTVV.

V usage is TRBV25-1 and J usage is TRBJ2-7; TRBD2 matches 10 bases. Germline-derived CDR1 and CDR2 are MGHDK and SYGVNS. After removal of 3 bases from V and 1 base from J, the junction contained 9 bases not matched to a gene. This CDR3 has 17 amino acids. CDR3 amino acids: CASSDRAGGRSSYEQYF. CDR3 DNA: TGTGCCAGCAGTGACCGAGCGGGAGGGAGGTCATCCTACGAGCAGTACTTC.

The rearrangement uses TRBV28 and TRBJ2-7; D call uncertain. The CDR3 has 11 amino acids. From germline, CDR1 is MDHEN and CDR2 SYDVKM. V was shortened by 6 bases and J by 1 base, with 4 bases between the two germline ends. CDR3 DNA: TGTGCCAGCAGCATTTCCTACGAGCAGTACTTC. Protein sequence: CASSISYEQYF.

This clone was recorded once. The rearrangement joins TRBV7-2 to TRBJ2-3, with 10 bases aligning to TRBD2. The germline gives CDR1 SGHTA, CDR2 FQGNSA. The CDR3 has 15 residues. V shed 6 bases and J 1 base; nucleotides not matched to a gene: 4. CDR3 sequence (DNA): TGTGCCAGCAGGGGGGGGACTAGCGGCACAGATACGCAGTATTTT. It codes for CASRGGTSGTDTQYF. The whole variable domain, remainder taken from reference TRBV7-2 and TRBJ2-3, is GAGVSQSPSNKVTEKGKDVELRCDPISGHTALYWYRQSLGQGLEFLIYFQGNSAPDKSGLPSDRFSAERTGGSVSTLTIQRTQQEDSAVYLCASRGGTSGTDTQYFGPGTRLTVL.

The chain joins TRBV7-2 to TRBJ1-6; unclear D gene. The CDR3 runs 13 residues. Germline lookup yields CDR1 SGHTA and CDR2 FQGNSA. V lost 7 bases, J lost 10 bases, and 14 bases lay in between. CDR3 sequence: CASTAGKGSPLHF. DNA of the CDR3: TGTGCCAGCACCGCCGGGAAAGGGTCACCCCTCCACTTT.

This chain joins TRBV5-4 and TRBJ2-7, with 10 bases matching TRBD1. The CDR3 is 16 amino acids. Germline lookup yields CDR1 SGHNT and CDR2 YYREEE (reference sequence). Trimming removed 3 bases from V and 4 bases from J; junction bases left unmatched: 10. The CDR3 nucleotides read TGTGCCAGCAGCTACAGCCGGGACAGGGGTTGGTACGAGCAGTACTTC. It specifies CASSYSRDRGWYEQYF.

This clone was detected a few times. The genes are TRBV6-2 or TRBV6-3 and TRBJ1-5; D call uncertain. Germline assignment: CDR1 MNHEY and CDR2 SVGEGT. The CDR3 is 12 residues long. Trimming shortened V by 4 bases and J by 7 bases, and 8 bases separated the two germline ends. CDR3 in amino acids: CASSSTRQPQHF. The CDR3 coding sequence is TGTGCCAGCAGTTCAACTCGGCAGCCCCAGCATTTT.

This rearrangement joins TRBV6-1 to TRBJ2-7; 7 bases fit TRBD2. The CDR3 extends over 16 amino acids. From germline, CDR1 is MNHNS and CDR2 SASEGT. With V trimmed by 0 bases and J by 3 bases, 8 bases remained unmatched. The CDR3 DNA is TGTGCCAGCAGTGAAGCTGGGGGGGGAGGTATCTACGAGCAGTACTTC. This sequence encodes CASSEAGGGGIYEQYF.

The chain employs TRBV4-3 and TRBJ2-1; TRBD2 aligns across 9 bases. V lost 0 bases and J lost 4; bases outside the gene matches: 7. Germline V gene data show CDR1 as LGHNA and CDR2 as YSLEER. The CDR3 runs to 17 residues. This chain's CDR3 is CASSQDEASGIYNEQFF. CDR3 nucleotide sequence: TGCGCCAGCAGCCAAGATGAGGCTAGCGGGATTTACAATGAGCAGTTCTTC.